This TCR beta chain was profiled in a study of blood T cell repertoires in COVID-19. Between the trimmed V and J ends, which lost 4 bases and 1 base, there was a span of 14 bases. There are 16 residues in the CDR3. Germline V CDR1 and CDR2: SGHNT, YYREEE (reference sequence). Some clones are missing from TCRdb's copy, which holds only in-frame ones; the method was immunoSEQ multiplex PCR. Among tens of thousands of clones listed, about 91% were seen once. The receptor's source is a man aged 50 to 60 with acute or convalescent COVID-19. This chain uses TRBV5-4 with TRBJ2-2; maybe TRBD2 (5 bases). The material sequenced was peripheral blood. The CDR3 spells CASSSNPGMNTGELFF. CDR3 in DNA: TGTGCCAGCAGCAGTAACCCGGGAATGAACACCGGGGAGCTGTTTTTT.